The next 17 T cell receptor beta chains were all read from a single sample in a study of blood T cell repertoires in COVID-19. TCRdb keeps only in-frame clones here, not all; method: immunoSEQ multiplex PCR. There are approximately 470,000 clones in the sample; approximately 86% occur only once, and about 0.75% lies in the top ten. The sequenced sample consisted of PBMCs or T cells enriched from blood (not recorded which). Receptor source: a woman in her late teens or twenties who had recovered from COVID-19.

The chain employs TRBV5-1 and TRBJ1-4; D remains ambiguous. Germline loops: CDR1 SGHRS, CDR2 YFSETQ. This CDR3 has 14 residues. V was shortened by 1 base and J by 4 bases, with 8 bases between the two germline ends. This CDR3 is CASSLTDLNEKLFF. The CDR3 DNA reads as TGCGCCAGCAGCTTGACAGACCTTAATGAAAAACTGTTTTTT.

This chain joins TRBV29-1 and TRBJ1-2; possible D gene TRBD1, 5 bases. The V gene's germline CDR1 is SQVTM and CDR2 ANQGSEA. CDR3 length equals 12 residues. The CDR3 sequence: CSVGEGEYGYTF. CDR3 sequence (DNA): TGCAGTGTGGGTGAAGGGGAATATGGCTACACCTTC.

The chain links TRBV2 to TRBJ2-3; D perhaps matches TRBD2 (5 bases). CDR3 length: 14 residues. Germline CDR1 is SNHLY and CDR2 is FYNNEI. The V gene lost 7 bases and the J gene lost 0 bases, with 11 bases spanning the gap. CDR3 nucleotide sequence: TGTGCCAGCAAAAGAGCGGTTAGCACAGATACGCAGTATTTT. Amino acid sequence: CASKRAVSTDTQYF.

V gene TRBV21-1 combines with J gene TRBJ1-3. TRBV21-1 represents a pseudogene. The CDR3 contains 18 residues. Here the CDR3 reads CASSKVEETPSSGNTIYF. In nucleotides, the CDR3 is TGTGCCAGCAGCAAAGTGGAAGAAACCCCTAGCTCTGGAAACACCATATATTTT.

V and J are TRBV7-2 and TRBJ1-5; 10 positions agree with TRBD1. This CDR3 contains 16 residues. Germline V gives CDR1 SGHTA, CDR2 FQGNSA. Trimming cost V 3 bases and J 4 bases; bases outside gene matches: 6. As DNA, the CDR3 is TGTGCCAGCAGCTTTCAACGGGACAGGGGAAATCAGCCCCAGCATTTT. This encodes CASSFQRDRGNQPQHF.

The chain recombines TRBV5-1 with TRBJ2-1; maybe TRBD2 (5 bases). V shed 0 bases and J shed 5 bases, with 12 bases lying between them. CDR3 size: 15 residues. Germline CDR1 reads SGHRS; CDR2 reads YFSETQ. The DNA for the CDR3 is TGCGCCAGCAGCTTGGCTTTATTACTAGACAATGAGCAGTTCTTC. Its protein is CASSLALLLDNEQFF.

DNA for the CDR3: TGTGCCAGCAGCCCGACAGGGGCGAACACCGGGGAGCTGTTTTTT. Its protein product is CASSPTGANTGELFF. The rearrangement uses TRBV9 and TRBJ2-2, with 8 bases identical to TRBD1. The CDR3 sequence is 15 residues long. V dropped 4 bases and J dropped 0; count of bases not matched to a gene: 2. CDR1 SGDLS and CDR2 YYNGEE come from the germline V gene. Filled out from reference TRBV9 and TRBJ2-2, the complete variable domain reads DSGVTQTPKHLITATGQRVTLRCSPRSGDLSVYWYQQSLDQGLQFLIQYYNGEERAKGNILERFSAQQFPDLHSELNLSSLELGDSALYFCASSPTGANTGELFFGEGSRLTVL.

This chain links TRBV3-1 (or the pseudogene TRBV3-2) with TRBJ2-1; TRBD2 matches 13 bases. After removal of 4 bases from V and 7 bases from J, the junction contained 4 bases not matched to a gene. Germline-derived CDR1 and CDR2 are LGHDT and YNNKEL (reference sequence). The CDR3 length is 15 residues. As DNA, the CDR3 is TGTGCCAGCAGCCCGGGACTAGCGGGGTGGAATGAGCAGTTCTTC. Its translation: CASSPGLAGWNEQFF.

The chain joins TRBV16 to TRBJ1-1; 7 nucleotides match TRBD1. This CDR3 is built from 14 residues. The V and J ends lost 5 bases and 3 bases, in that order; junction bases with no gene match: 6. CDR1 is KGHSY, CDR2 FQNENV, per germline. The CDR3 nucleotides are TGTGCCAGCAGCTTCCCAGGGGGAGACACTGAAGCTTTCTTT. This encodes CASSFPGGDTEAFF.

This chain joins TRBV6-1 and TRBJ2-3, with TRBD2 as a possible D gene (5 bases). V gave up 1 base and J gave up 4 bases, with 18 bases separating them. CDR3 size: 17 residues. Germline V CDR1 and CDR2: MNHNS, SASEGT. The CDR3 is CASSEEVGGRAPDTQYF. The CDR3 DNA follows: TGTGCCAGCAGTGAAGAGGTGGGCGGGCGGGCCCCAGATACGCAGTATTTT.

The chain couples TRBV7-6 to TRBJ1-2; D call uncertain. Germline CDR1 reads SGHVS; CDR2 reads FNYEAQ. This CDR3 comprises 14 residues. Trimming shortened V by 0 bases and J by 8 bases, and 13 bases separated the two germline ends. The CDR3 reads CASSLAPGERGYTF. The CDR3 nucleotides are TGTGCCAGCAGCTTAGCGCCTGGGGAGAGGGGCTACACCTTC. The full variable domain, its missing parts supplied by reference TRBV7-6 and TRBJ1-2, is GAGVSQSPRYKVTKRGQDVALRCDPISGHVSLYWYRQALGQGPEFLTYFNYEAQQDKSGLPNDRFSAERPEGSISTLTIQRTEQRDSAMYRCASSLAPGERGYTFGSGTRLTVV.

As DNA, the CDR3 is TGCGCCAGCAGCTGGCCGACAGGGGGCGCGGGGAACACTGAAGCTTTCTTT. This translates into CASSWPTGGAGNTEAFF. The chain carries TRBV5-1 and TRBJ1-1; 10 bases are shared with TRBD1. V shed 3 bases and J 1 base; nucleotides not matched to a gene: 9. This CDR3 spans 17 amino acids. The germline V gene has CDR1 SGHRS and CDR2 YFSETQ.

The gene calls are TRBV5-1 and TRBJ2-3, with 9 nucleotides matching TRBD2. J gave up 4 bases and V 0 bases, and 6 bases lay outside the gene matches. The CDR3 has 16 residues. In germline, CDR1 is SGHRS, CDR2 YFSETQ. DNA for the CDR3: TGCGCCAGCAGCTTGGAAGGCGGGGGGGCGGCAGATACGCAGTATTTT. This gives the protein CASSLEGGGAADTQYF.

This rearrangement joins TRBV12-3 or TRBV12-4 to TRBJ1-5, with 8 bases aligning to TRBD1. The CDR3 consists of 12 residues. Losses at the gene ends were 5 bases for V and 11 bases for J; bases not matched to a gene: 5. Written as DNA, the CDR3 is TGTGCCAGCAGTACTACAGGGGGGTCCCAGCATTTT. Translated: CASSTTGGSQHF.

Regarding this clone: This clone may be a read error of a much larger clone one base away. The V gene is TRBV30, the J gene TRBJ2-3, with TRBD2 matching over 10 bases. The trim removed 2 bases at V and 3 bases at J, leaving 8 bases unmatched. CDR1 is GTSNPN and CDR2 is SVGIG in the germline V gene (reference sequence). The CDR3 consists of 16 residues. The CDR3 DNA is TGTGCCTGGAGTCTGCTAGCGGGGGAGGTGACAGATACGCAGTATTTT. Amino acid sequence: CAWSLLAGEVTDTQYF. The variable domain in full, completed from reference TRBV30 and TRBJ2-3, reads SQTIHQWPATLVQPVGSPLSLECTVEGTSNPNLYWYRQAAGRGLQLLFYSVGIGQISSEVPQNLSASRPQDRQFILSSKKLLLSDSGFYLCAWSLLAGEVTDTQYFGPGTRLTVL.

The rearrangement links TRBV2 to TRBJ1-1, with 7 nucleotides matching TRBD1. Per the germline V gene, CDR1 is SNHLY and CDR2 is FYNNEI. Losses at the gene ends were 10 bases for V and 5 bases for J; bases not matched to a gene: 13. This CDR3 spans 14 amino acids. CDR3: CATSPQGVSTEAFF. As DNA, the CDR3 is TGTGCCACCTCACCCCAGGGGGTCTCGACTGAAGCTTTCTTT.

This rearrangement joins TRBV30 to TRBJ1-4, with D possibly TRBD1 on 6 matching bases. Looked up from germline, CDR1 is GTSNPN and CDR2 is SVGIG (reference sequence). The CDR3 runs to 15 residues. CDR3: CALSQKRGGDEKLFF. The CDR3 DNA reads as TGTGCGTTGAGTCAAAAGAGGGGGGGCGATGAAAAACTGTTTTTT.